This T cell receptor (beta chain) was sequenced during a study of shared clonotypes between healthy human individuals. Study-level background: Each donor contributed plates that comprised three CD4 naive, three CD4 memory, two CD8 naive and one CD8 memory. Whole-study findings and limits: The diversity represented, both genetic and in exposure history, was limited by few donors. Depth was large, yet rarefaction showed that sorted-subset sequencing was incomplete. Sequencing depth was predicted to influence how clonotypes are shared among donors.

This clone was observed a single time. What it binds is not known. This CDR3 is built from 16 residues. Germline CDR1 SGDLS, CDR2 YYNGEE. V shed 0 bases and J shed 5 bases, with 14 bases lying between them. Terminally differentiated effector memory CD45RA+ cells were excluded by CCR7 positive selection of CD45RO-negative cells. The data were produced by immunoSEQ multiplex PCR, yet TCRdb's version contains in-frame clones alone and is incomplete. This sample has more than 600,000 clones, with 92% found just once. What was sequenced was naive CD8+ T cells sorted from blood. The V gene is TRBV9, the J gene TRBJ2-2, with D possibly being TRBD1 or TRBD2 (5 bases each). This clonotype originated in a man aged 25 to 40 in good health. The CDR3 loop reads CASSVEQAPGTGELFF. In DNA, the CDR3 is TGTGCCAGCAGCGTAGAACAGGCCCCGGGGACCGGGGAGCTGTTTTTT.